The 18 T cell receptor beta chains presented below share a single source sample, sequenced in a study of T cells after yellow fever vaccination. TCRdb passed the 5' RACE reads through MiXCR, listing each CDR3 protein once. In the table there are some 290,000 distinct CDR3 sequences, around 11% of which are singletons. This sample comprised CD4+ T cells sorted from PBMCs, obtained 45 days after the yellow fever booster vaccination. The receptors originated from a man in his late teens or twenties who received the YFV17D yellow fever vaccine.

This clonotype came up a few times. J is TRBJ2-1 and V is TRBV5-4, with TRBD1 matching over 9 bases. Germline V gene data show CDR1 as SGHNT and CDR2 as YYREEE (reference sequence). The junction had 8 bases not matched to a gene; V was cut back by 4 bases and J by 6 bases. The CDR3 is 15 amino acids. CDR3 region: CASSPGQGFPNEQFF. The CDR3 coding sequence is TGTGCCAGCAGCCCGGGACAGGGATTCCCCAATGAGCAGTTCTTC.

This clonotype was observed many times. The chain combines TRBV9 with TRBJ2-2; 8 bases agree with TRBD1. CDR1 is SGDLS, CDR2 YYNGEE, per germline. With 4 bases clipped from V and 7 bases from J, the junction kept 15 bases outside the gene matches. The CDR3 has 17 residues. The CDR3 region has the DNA TGTGCCAGCAGCTATACTTCGACAGGGGTAATAGGCGGGGAGCTGTTTTTT. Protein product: CASSYTSTGVIGGELFF.

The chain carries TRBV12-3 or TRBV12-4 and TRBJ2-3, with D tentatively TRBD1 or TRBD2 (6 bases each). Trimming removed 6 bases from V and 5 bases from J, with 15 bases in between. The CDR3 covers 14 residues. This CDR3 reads CASRDTGAQDTQYF. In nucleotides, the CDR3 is TGTGCCAGCAGAGATACGGGGGCACAAGATACGCAGTATTTT.

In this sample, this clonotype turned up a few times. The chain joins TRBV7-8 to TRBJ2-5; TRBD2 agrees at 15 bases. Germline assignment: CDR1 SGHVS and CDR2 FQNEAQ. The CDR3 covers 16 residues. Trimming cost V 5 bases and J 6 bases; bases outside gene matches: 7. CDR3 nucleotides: TGTGCCAGCAGCGAACGGACTAGCGGGGGGGCAAAGACCCAGTACTTC. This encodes CASSERTSGGAKTQYF.

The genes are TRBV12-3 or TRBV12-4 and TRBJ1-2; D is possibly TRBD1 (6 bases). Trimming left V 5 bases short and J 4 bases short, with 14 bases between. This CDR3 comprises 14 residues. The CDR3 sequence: CASSTREGGYGYTF. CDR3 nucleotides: TGTGCCAGCAGTACCCGAGAGGGGGGCTATGGCTACACCTTC.

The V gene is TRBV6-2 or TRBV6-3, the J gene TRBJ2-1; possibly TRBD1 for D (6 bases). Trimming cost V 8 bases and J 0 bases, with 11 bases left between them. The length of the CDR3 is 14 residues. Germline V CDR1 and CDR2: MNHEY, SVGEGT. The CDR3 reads CASPGHRSYNEQFF. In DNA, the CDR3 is TGTGCCAGCCCGGGACACCGCTCCTACAATGAGCAGTTCTTC.

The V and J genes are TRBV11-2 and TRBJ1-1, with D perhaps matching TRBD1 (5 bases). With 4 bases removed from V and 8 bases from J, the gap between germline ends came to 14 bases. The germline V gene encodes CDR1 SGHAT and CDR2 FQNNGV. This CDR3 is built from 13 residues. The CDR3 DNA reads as TGTGCCAGCAGCTCGCCCCGGCGGGGGGAAGCTTTCTTT. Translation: CASSSPRRGEAFF.

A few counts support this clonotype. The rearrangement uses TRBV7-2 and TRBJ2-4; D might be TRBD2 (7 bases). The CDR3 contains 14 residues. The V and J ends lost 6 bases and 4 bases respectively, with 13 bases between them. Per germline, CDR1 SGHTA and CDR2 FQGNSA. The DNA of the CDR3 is TGTGCCAGCAGTAAGGGGGGAGGGAAAAACATTCAGTACTTC. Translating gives CASSKGGGKNIQYF.

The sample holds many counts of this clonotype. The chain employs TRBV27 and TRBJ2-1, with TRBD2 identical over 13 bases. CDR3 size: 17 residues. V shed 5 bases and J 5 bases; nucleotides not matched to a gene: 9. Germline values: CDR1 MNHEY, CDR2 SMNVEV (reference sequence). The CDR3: CASSVRLAGGTNNEQFF. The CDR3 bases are TGTGCCAGCAGTGTACGACTAGCGGGGGGTACCAACAATGAGCAGTTCTTC.

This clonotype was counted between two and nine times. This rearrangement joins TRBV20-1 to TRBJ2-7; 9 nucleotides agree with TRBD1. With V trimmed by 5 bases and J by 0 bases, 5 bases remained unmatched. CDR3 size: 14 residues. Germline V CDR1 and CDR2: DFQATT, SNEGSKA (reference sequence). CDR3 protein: CSALGDRVSYEQYF. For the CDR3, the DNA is TGCAGTGCTTTAGGGGACAGGGTCTCCTACGAGCAGTACTTC.

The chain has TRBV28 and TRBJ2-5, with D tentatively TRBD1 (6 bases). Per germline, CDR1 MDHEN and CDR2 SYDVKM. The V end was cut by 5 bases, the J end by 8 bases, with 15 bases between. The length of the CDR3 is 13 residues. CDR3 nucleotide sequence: TGTGCCAGCAGTCCCCGGGACACCACAACCCAGTACTTC. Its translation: CASSPRDTTTQYF.

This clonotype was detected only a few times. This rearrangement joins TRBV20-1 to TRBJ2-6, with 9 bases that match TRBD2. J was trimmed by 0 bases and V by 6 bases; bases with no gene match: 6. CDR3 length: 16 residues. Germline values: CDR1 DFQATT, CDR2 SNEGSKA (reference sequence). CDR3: CSALSSGASGANVLTF. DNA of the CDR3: TGCAGTGCCCTCTCTAGCGGGGCCTCTGGGGCCAACGTCCTGACTTTC.

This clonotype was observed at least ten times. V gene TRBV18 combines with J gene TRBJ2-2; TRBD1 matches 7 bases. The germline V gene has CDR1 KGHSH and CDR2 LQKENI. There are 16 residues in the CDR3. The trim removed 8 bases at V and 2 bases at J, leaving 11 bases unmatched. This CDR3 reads CASKSWDSQNTGELFF. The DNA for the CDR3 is TGTGCCAGCAAAAGTTGGGACAGCCAAAACACCGGGGAGCTGTTTTTT.

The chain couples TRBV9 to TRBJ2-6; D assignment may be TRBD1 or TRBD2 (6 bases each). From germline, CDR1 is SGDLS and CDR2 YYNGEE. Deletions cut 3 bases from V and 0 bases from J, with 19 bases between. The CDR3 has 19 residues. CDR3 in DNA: TGTGCCAGCAGCGAAACTCCGGGGGCGAGGTACTCTGGGGCCAACGTCCTGACTTTC. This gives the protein CASSETPGARYSGANVLTF.

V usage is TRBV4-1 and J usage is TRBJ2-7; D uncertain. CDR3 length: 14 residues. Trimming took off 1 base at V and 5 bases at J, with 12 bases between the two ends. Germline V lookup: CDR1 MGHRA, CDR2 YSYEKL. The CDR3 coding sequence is TGCGCCAGCAGCCAAGTTTTGGCGCGCGACGAGCAGTACTTC. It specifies CASSQVLARDEQYF.

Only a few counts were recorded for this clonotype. In nucleotides, the CDR3 is TGTGCCAGCAGACTTCTTGACGGAAATGAGCAGTTCTTC. It is translated as CASRLLDGNEQFF. The J gene is TRBJ2-1, the V gene TRBV12-3 or TRBV12-4; D call uncertain. The CDR3 is 13 residues long. Deletions cut 6 bases from V and 7 bases from J, with 13 bases between.

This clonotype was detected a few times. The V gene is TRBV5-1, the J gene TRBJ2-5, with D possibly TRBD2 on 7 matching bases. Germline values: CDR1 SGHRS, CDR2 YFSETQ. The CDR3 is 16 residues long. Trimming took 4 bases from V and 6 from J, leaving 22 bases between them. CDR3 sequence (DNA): TGCGCCAGCAGCCTAACCGTGGCGGGGGCCGGTCAGACCCAGTACTTC. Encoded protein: CASSLTVAGAGQTQYF.

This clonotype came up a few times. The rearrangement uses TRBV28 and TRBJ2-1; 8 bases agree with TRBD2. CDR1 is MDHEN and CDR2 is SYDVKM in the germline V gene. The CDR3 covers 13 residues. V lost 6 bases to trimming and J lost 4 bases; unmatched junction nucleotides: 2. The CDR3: CASRSGGYNEQFF. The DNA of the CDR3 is TGTGCCAGCAGGAGCGGGGGATACAATGAGCAGTTCTTC.